The rows below give T cell receptor beta chains drawn from one sample of a study of beta chain features in type 1 diabetes. Sequencing used immunoSEQ multiplex PCR; TCRdb keeps in-frame clones, though not all of them. The sample lists 160,000 or so clones, 8.5% to 10% occurring once. The sample was central memory CD4+ T cells from blood. These receptors all stem from a woman in her 30s with type 1 diabetes. The CDR3 runs from the conserved cysteine through the conserved F or W. The order of the fields is CDR3 length, clone size, V gene, D gene, J gene, CDR3 protein, CDR3 DNA. The D gene is left open where the match is weak. A clone size is listed for some rows: how often the clone was seen (once, few, many), or a class if it is expanded.

CDR3 length: 14; clone size: -; V gene: TRBV30; D gene: TRBD2; J gene: TRBJ2-7; CDR3 protein: CAFLLGRGVYEQYF; CDR3 DNA: TGTGCCTTCCTCCTTGGGAGGGGAGTATACGAGCAGTACTTC
CDR3 length: 16; clone size: few; V gene: TRBV7-9; D gene: -; J gene: TRBJ1-2; CDR3 protein: CASSLAYKGRAYGYTF; CDR3 DNA: TGTGCCAGCAGCTTAGCTTATAAGGGCAGGGCCTATGGCTACACCTTC
CDR3 length: 15; clone size: -; V gene: TRBV19; D gene: -; J gene: TRBJ2-4; CDR3 protein: CASRETGDGKNIQYF; CDR3 DNA: TGTGCCAGTAGGGAGACAGGAGATGGCAAAAACATTCAGTACTTC
CDR3 length: 15; clone size: -; V gene: TRBV2; D gene: -; J gene: TRBJ2-7; CDR3 protein: CASSEGREEGYEQYF; CDR3 DNA: TGTGCCAGCAGTGAAGGCAGGGAGGAGGGCTACGAGCAGTACTTC
CDR3 length: 11; clone size: few; V gene: TRBV27; D gene: -; J gene: TRBJ2-3; CDR3 protein: CASIHTDTQYF; CDR3 DNA: TGTGCCAGCATACATACAGATACGCAGTATTTT
CDR3 length: 12; clone size: -; V gene: TRBV28; D gene: TRBD2; J gene: TRBJ2-7; CDR3 protein: CASRAGIYEQYF; CDR3 DNA: TGTGCCAGCAGAGCGGGGATCTACGAGCAGTACTTC
CDR3 length: 15; clone size: -; V gene: TRBV7-3; D gene: TRBD2; J gene: TRBJ2-5; CDR3 protein: CASSSGTTAQETQYF; CDR3 DNA: TGTGCCAGCAGCTCCGGGACTACCGCACAAGAGACCCAGTACTTC
CDR3 length: 13; clone size: -; V gene: TRBV25-1; D gene: TRBD2; J gene: TRBJ2-3; CDR3 protein: CASRLAGSDTQYF; CDR3 DNA: TGTGCCAGCAGACTAGCGGGATCGGATACGCAGTATTTT
CDR3 length: 16; clone size: -; V gene: TRBV7-2; D gene: TRBD2; J gene: TRBJ2-1; CDR3 protein: CASSLDGTSGTNEQFF; CDR3 DNA: TGTGCCAGCAGCTTAGATGGGACTAGCGGGACAAATGAGCAGTTCTTC
CDR3 length: 16; clone size: -; V gene: TRBV25-1; D gene: -; J gene: TRBJ1-1; CDR3 protein: CASSESQFGMNTEAFF; CDR3 DNA: TGTGCCAGCAGTGAATCTCAGTTCGGGATGAACACTGAAGCTTTCTTT
CDR3 length: 18; clone size: few; V gene: TRBV4-1; D gene: -; J gene: TRBJ1-5; CDR3 protein: CASSQGATGGYSNQPQHF; CDR3 DNA: TGCGCCAGCAGCCAAGGGGCGACGGGGGGTTATAGCAATCAGCCCCAGCATTTT
CDR3 length: 15; clone size: few; V gene: TRBV6-5; D gene: -; J gene: TRBJ2-3; CDR3 protein: CASSYVQGHPDTQYF; CDR3 DNA: TGTGCCAGCAGTTACGTGCAGGGCCACCCTGATACGCAGTATTTT
CDR3 length: 16; clone size: -; V gene: TRBV18; D gene: TRBD2; J gene: TRBJ2-2; CDR3 protein: CASSATSGANTGELFF; CDR3 DNA: TGTGCCAGCTCAGCTACTAGCGGAGCAAACACCGGGGAGCTGTTTTTT
CDR3 length: 14; clone size: -; V gene: TRBV2; D gene: -; J gene: TRBJ1-2; CDR3 protein: CASSSGSISRGYTF; CDR3 DNA: TGTGCCAGCAGTTCCGGGTCAATCTCCCGTGGCTACACCTTC
CDR3 length: 14; clone size: -; V gene: TRBV2; D gene: TRBD2; J gene: TRBJ2-1; CDR3 protein: CASSEREGRNEQFF; CDR3 DNA: TGTGCCAGCAGTGAGCGGGAGGGAAGGAATGAGCAGTTCTTC
CDR3 length: 15; clone size: -; V gene: TRBV10-3; D gene: -; J gene: TRBJ1-6; CDR3 protein: CAISDTSSYNSPLHF; CDR3 DNA: TGTGCCATCAGTGACACCAGCTCCTATAATTCACCCCTCCACTTT
CDR3 length: 15; clone size: few; V gene: TRBV6-6; D gene: TRBD2; J gene: TRBJ2-1; CDR3 protein: CASRSLAGAYNEQFF; CDR3 DNA: TGTGCCAGCAGGAGTCTAGCGGGTGCCTACAATGAGCAGTTCTTC
CDR3 length: 15; clone size: few; V gene: TRBV5-1; D gene: -; J gene: TRBJ1-5; CDR3 protein: CASSLDTPSNQPQHF; CDR3 DNA: TGCGCCAGCAGCTTGGATACACCGAGCAATCAGCCCCAGCATTTT
CDR3 length: 16; clone size: -; V gene: TRBV6-1; D gene: -; J gene: TRBJ1-5; CDR3 protein: CAISESKLTAGQPQHF; CDR3 DNA: TGTGCCATCAGTGAGTCGAAGCTGACGGCAGGACAGCCCCAGCATTTT
CDR3 length: 16; clone size: few; V gene: TRBV5-4; D gene: -; J gene: TRBJ2-2; CDR3 protein: CASSFAERAGTGELFF; CDR3 DNA: TGTGCCAGCAGCTTCGCCGAAAGGGCGGGCACCGGGGAGCTGTTTTTT
CDR3 length: 15; clone size: -; V gene: TRBV28; D gene: -; J gene: TRBJ2-7; CDR3 protein: CASSSPSDRTYEQYF; CDR3 DNA: TGTGCCAGCAGTTCCCCGAGTGACAGAACCTACGAGCAGTACTTC
CDR3 length: 15; clone size: few; V gene: TRBV11-3; D gene: TRBD2; J gene: TRBJ2-1; CDR3 protein: CASSFSGAPRNEQFF; CDR3 DNA: TGTGCCAGCAGCTTTAGCGGGGCTCCTAGGAATGAGCAGTTCTTC
CDR3 length: 14; clone size: -; V gene: TRBV11-2; D gene: -; J gene: TRBJ2-1; CDR3 protein: CASSPTISYNEQFF; CDR3 DNA: TGTGCCAGCAGCCCGACTATCTCCTACAATGAGCAGTTCTTC
CDR3 length: 15; clone size: once; V gene: TRBV7-2; D gene: TRBD2; J gene: TRBJ2-7; CDR3 protein: CASSLGAGLAFEQYF; CDR3 DNA: TGTGCCAGCAGCTTAGGAGCCGGACTAGCGTTCGAGCAGTACTTC
CDR3 length: 14; clone size: -; V gene: TRBV28; D gene: -; J gene: TRBJ2-3; CDR3 protein: CASSSGGREDTQYF; CDR3 DNA: TGTGCCAGCAGTTCCGGAGGACGGGAAGATACGCAGTATTTT
CDR3 length: 15; clone size: -; V gene: TRBV4-1; D gene: -; J gene: TRBJ1-2; CDR3 protein: CASSQDHGTSYGYTF; CDR3 DNA: TGCGCCAGCAGCCAAGATCACGGGACATCTTATGGCTACACCTTC
CDR3 length: 13; clone size: few; V gene: TRBV30; D gene: -; J gene: TRBJ1-3; CDR3 protein: CAGAPSSGNTIYF; CDR3 DNA: TGTGCCGGAGCACCGAGCTCTGGAAACACCATATATTTT
CDR3 length: 15; clone size: few; V gene: TRBV5-1; D gene: -; J gene: TRBJ2-7; CDR3 protein: CASSLQGGPTYEQYF; CDR3 DNA: TGCGCCAGCAGCTTGCAAGGGGGTCCGACCTACGAGCAGTACTTC
CDR3 length: 13; clone size: many; V gene: TRBV14; D gene: -; J gene: TRBJ1-1; CDR3 protein: CASSRNRNTEAFF; CDR3 DNA: TGTGCCAGCAGCCGGAACAGGAACACTGAAGCTTTCTTT
CDR3 length: 14; clone size: -; V gene: TRBV7-6; D gene: -; J gene: TRBJ2-5; CDR3 protein: CASSIAGGLETQYF; CDR3 DNA: TGTGCCAGCAGCATCGCAGGGGGGCTGGAGACCCAGTACTTC
CDR3 length: 13; clone size: -; V gene: TRBV9; D gene: -; J gene: TRBJ1-5; CDR3 protein: CASRSQEEQPQHF; CDR3 DNA: TGTGCCAGCAGGTCCCAGGAGGAACAGCCCCAGCATTTT
CDR3 length: 17; clone size: few; V gene: TRBV7-9; D gene: TRBD1; J gene: TRBJ2-2; CDR3 protein: CASSSGQGARDPGELFF; CDR3 DNA: TGTGCCAGCAGCTCCGGACAGGGGGCGCGGGACCCCGGGGAGCTGTTTTTT
CDR3 length: 17; clone size: -; V gene: TRBV7-2; D gene: TRBD2; J gene: TRBJ2-7; CDR3 protein: CASSQTGTSGSLYEQYF; CDR3 DNA: TGTGCCAGCAGCCAAACGGGGACTAGCGGGAGCCTCTACGAGCAGTACTTC
CDR3 length: 17; clone size: few; V gene: TRBV7-2; D gene: TRBD1; J gene: TRBJ2-3; CDR3 protein: CASSPWTGGAFLDTQYF; CDR3 DNA: TGTGCCAGCAGCCCCTGGACAGGGGGCGCATTTTTGGATACGCAGTATTTT
CDR3 length: 15; clone size: -; V gene: TRBV7-2; D gene: TRBD1; J gene: TRBJ1-2; CDR3 protein: CASSLASGQAYGYTF; CDR3 DNA: TGTGCCAGCAGCTTAGCGTCGGGACAGGCCTATGGCTACACCTTC
CDR3 length: 14; clone size: -; V gene: TRBV11-2; D gene: TRBD2; J gene: TRBJ2-7; CDR3 protein: CASSLRAGGYEQYF; CDR3 DNA: TGTGCCAGCAGCTTGAGAGCGGGAGGCTACGAGCAGTACTTC
CDR3 length: 14; clone size: few; V gene: TRBV9; D gene: -; J gene: TRBJ2-4; CDR3 protein: CASSVGLAQNIQYF; CDR3 DNA: TGTGCCAGCAGCGTAGGGCTAGCCCAAAACATTCAGTACTTC
CDR3 length: 17; clone size: few; V gene: TRBV9; D gene: TRBD1; J gene: TRBJ2-1; CDR3 protein: CASSVAGQTFSYNEQFF; CDR3 DNA: TGTGCCAGCAGCGTAGCGGGACAGACTTTCTCCTACAATGAGCAGTTCTTC
CDR3 length: 17; clone size: few; V gene: TRBV4-2; D gene: TRBD2; J gene: TRBJ2-5; CDR3 protein: CASSQGGLANPKETQYF; CDR3 DNA: TGTGCCAGCAGCCAAGGTGGACTAGCGAATCCAAAAGAGACCCAGTACTTC
CDR3 length: 13; clone size: few; V gene: TRBV25-1; D gene: -; J gene: TRBJ2-5; CDR3 protein: CASRTTGEETQYF; CDR3 DNA: TGTGCCAGCAGAACGACAGGAGAAGAGACCCAGTACTTC
CDR3 length: 16; clone size: few; V gene: TRBV18; D gene: TRBD2; J gene: TRBJ2-1; CDR3 protein: CASSPTSGRQYNEQFF; CDR3 DNA: TGTGCCAGCTCACCAACTAGCGGGAGGCAGTACAATGAGCAGTTCTTC
CDR3 length: 13; clone size: -; V gene: TRBV10-3; D gene: TRBD1; J gene: TRBJ1-1; CDR3 protein: CAIRTGGTTEAFF; CDR3 DNA: TGTGCCATCAGGACAGGGGGGACCACTGAAGCTTTCTTT
CDR3 length: 11; clone size: -; V gene: TRBV2; D gene: TRBD1; J gene: TRBJ2-7; CDR3 protein: CASSYRGKQYF; CDR3 DNA: TGTGCCAGCAGTTACAGGGGGAAGCAGTACTTC
CDR3 length: 12; clone size: -; V gene: TRBV10-3; D gene: -; J gene: TRBJ1-2; CDR3 protein: CASTGSHYGYTF; CDR3 DNA: TGTGCCTCCACAGGGTCCCACTATGGCTACACCTTC
CDR3 length: 13; clone size: -; V gene: TRBV5-4; D gene: -; J gene: TRBJ2-4; CDR3 protein: CASSLMGDGIQYF; CDR3 DNA: TGTGCCAGCAGCTTGATGGGAGATGGCATTCAGTACTTC
CDR3 length: 16; clone size: few; V gene: TRBV5-4; D gene: TRBD1; J gene: TRBJ2-5; CDR3 protein: CASRGGNRGRKETQYF; CDR3 DNA: TGTGCCAGCAGGGGCGGAAACAGGGGGCGCAAAGAGACCCAGTACTTC
CDR3 length: 13; clone size: few; V gene: TRBV25-1; D gene: -; J gene: TRBJ1-1; CDR3 protein: CASSNTGYTEAFF; CDR3 DNA: TGTGCCAGCAGTAATACAGGGTACACTGAAGCTTTCTTT
CDR3 length: 14; clone size: few; V gene: TRBV7-8; D gene: TRBD1; J gene: TRBJ2-2; CDR3 protein: CASRPTGVTGELFF; CDR3 DNA: TGTGCCAGCAGGCCGACAGGGGTGACCGGGGAGCTGTTTTTT
CDR3 length: 14; clone size: -; V gene: TRBV5-1; D gene: TRBD1; J gene: TRBJ1-1; CDR3 protein: CASSQGQGGTEAFF; CDR3 DNA: TGCGCCAGCAGCCAGGGACAGGGGGGCACTGAAGCTTTCTTT
CDR3 length: 14; clone size: few; V gene: TRBV6-5; D gene: -; J gene: TRBJ2-3; CDR3 protein: CASSYQRVADTQYF; CDR3 DNA: TGTGCCAGCAGTTACCAGCGGGTCGCAGATACGCAGTATTTT
CDR3 length: 13; clone size: -; V gene: TRBV7-9; D gene: TRBD2; J gene: TRBJ2-7; CDR3 protein: CASSLAWGGEQYF; CDR3 DNA: TGTGCCAGCAGCTTAGCGTGGGGAGGGGAGCAGTACTTC
CDR3 length: 13; clone size: few; V gene: TRBV30; D gene: -; J gene: TRBJ1-1; CDR3 protein: CACQSELNTEAFF; CDR3 DNA: TGTGCCTGCCAGTCGGAGCTGAACACTGAAGCTTTCTTT
CDR3 length: 15; clone size: few; V gene: TRBV6-5; D gene: TRBD2; J gene: TRBJ2-3; CDR3 protein: CASSAYSGFTDTQYF; CDR3 DNA: TGTGCCAGCAGTGCATATAGCGGGTTCACAGATACGCAGTATTTT
CDR3 length: 13; clone size: few; V gene: TRBV9; D gene: -; J gene: TRBJ2-7; CDR3 protein: CASSASQGGEQYF; CDR3 DNA: TGTGCCAGCAGCGCGTCACAGGGCGGCGAGCAGTACTTC
CDR3 length: 15; clone size: few; V gene: TRBV4-2; D gene: -; J gene: TRBJ1-2; CDR3 protein: CASRREQGRDYGYTF; CDR3 DNA: TGTGCCAGCCGCAGGGAGCAGGGGCGCGACTATGGCTACACCTTC
CDR3 length: 13; clone size: few; V gene: TRBV7-9; D gene: -; J gene: TRBJ1-5; CDR3 protein: CASSSHGNQPQHF; CDR3 DNA: TGTGCCAGCAGTTCCCATGGCAATCAGCCCCAGCATTTT
CDR3 length: 13; clone size: few; V gene: TRBV7-9; D gene: -; J gene: TRBJ2-5; CDR3 protein: CASSFGVEETQYF; CDR3 DNA: TGTGCCAGCAGCTTCGGAGTGGAAGAGACCCAGTACTTC
CDR3 length: 13; clone size: -; V gene: TRBV30; D gene: TRBD1; J gene: TRBJ1-2; CDR3 protein: CAWSLGGTGGYTF; CDR3 DNA: TGTGCCTGGAGTTTGGGTGGGACAGGAGGCTACACCTTC
CDR3 length: 16; clone size: few; V gene: TRBV7-9; D gene: -; J gene: TRBJ1-2; CDR3 protein: CASSPERDKPKFAYTF; CDR3 DNA: TGTGCCAGCAGCCCAGAACGGGACAAACCTAAGTTTGCCTACACCTTC